The rows below give T cell receptor beta chains drawn from one sample of a study of cytomegalovirus exposure and HLA in healthy donors. TCRdb's copy holds only in-frame clones and misses some; the assay was immunoSEQ multiplex PCR. This sample has more than 150,000 clones, with 70% to 80% found just once. Sequenced sample: PBMCs. The receptors were gathered from a man aged 18 to 35 in good health and CMV-seronegative. The CDR3 runs from the conserved cysteine through the conserved F or W. The D gene is left open where the match is weak. Only part of the rows carry a size: once, few, many, or a class if the clone is expanded.

V gene: TRBV10-3; J gene: TRBJ1-5; D gene: .; clone size: .; CDR3 DNA: TGTGCCATCAGTGAGGGGGCTGATCAGCCCCAGCATTTT; CDR3 protein: CAISEGADQPQHF
V gene: TRBV27; J gene: TRBJ1-1; D gene: .; clone size: .; CDR3 DNA: TGTGCCAGCAGTTTACGGGGGTATGAAGGCATGAACACTGAAGCTTTCTTT; CDR3 protein: CASSLRGYEGMNTEAFF
V gene: TRBV9; J gene: TRBJ2-7; D gene: .; clone size: few; CDR3 DNA: TGTGCCAGCAGTTTGGACAGCGACTACGAGCAGTACTTC; CDR3 protein: CASSLDSDYEQYF
V gene: TRBV7-9; J gene: TRBJ1-2; D gene: .; clone size: .; CDR3 DNA: TGTGCCAGCAGCCTCGGAGACAGTGCTAACTATGGCTACACCTTC; CDR3 protein: CASSLGDSANYGYTF
V gene: TRBV7-2; J gene: TRBJ2-1; D gene: TRBD2; clone size: .; CDR3 DNA: TGTGCCAGCAGCTTAGGGACTAGCGGAGGGAATGAGCAGTTCTTC; CDR3 protein: CASSLGTSGGNEQFF
V gene: TRBV10-1; J gene: TRBJ2-7; D gene: .; clone size: .; CDR3 DNA: TGCGCCAGCAGTGATCGGGGTCCGCTCTACGAGCAGTACTTC; CDR3 protein: CASSDRGPLYEQYF
V gene: TRBV28; J gene: TRBJ2-1; D gene: TRBD2; clone size: .; CDR3 DNA: TGTGCCAGCAGTTTACCCAGCGGGGGGGAGTGGGAGCAGTTCTTC; CDR3 protein: CASSLPSGGEWEQFF
V gene: TRBV27; J gene: TRBJ2-1; D gene: .; clone size: .; CDR3 DNA: TGTGCCAGCAGTTTTCAACAGGGAAATAGGGATGAGCAGTTCTTC; CDR3 protein: CASSFQQGNRDEQFF
V gene: TRBV19; J gene: TRBJ2-3; D gene: .; clone size: .; CDR3 DNA: TGTGCCAGTAGCCCTGGATGGGGGCTGTACACAGATACGCAGTATTTT; CDR3 protein: CASSPGWGLYTDTQYF
V gene: TRBV7-9; J gene: TRBJ2-7; D gene: TRBD2; clone size: once; CDR3 DNA: TGTGCCAGCAGCGAACAGCGGGGGGGCCACCGCGAGCAGTACTTC; CDR3 protein: CASSEQRGGHREQYF
V gene: TRBV5-5; J gene: TRBJ2-7; D gene: TRBD1; clone size: .; CDR3 DNA: TGTGCCAGCAGCCCACGGGACAGGGAGGAGCAGTACTTC; CDR3 protein: CASSPRDREEQYF
V gene: TRBV5-4; J gene: TRBJ2-3; D gene: TRBD2; clone size: few; CDR3 DNA: TGTGCCAGCAGCTCGAGGGTAGCGGGCAGCACAGATACGCAGTATTTT; CDR3 protein: CASSSRVAGSTDTQYF
V gene: TRBV5-1; J gene: TRBJ2-5; D gene: TRBD2; clone size: .; CDR3 DNA: TGCGCCAGCAGCTTGGGGACTAGCGGGAGTCTGGCAGAGACCCAGTACTTC; CDR3 protein: CASSLGTSGSLAETQYF
V gene: TRBV5-5; J gene: TRBJ1-5; D gene: TRBD1; clone size: .; CDR3 DNA: TGTGCCAGCAGCTTGGGGACAGGCGGCAATCAGCCCCAGCATTTT; CDR3 protein: CASSLGTGGNQPQHF
V gene: TRBV5-4; J gene: TRBJ1-1; D gene: TRBD1; clone size: once; CDR3 DNA: TGTGCCAGCACCGACCGGGACAGGGCGATTGCTTTCTTT; CDR3 protein: CASTDRDRAIAFF
V gene: TRBV19; J gene: TRBJ1-2; D gene: .; clone size: .; CDR3 DNA: TGTGCCAGTAGTATTGACCCGGAGGGCTATGGCTACACCTTC; CDR3 protein: CASSIDPEGYGYTF
V gene: TRBV30; J gene: TRBJ1-2; D gene: .; clone size: .; CDR3 DNA: TGTGCCTGGGCCTGGGGGGTCGCTAACTATGGCTACACCTTC; CDR3 protein: CAWAWGVANYGYTF
V gene: TRBV21-1; J gene: TRBJ2-3; D gene: .; clone size: .; CDR3 DNA: TGTGCCAGCAGCAAAGAGACCACTAGCTTCTCGCCCACAGATACGCAGTATTTT; CDR3 protein: CASSKETTSFSPTDTQYF
V gene: TRBV9; J gene: TRBJ2-1; D gene: TRBD2; clone size: .; CDR3 DNA: TGTGCCAGCAGTGGCCTAGGACTAGAGAAACCTTCCCTTAGTGAGCAGTTCTTC; CDR3 protein: CASSGLGLEKPSLSEQFF
V gene: TRBV2; J gene: TRBJ1-1; D gene: .; clone size: .; CDR3 DNA: TGTGCCAGCAGGATGACAGTGAACACTGAAGCTTTCTTT; CDR3 protein: CASRMTVNTEAFF
V gene: TRBV27; J gene: TRBJ2-7; D gene: TRBD1; clone size: .; CDR3 DNA: TGTGCCAGCAGTTTATCCCCCGGACAGGGGGCCAAGCAGTACTTC; CDR3 protein: CASSLSPGQGAKQYF
V gene: TRBV30; J gene: TRBJ1-2; D gene: .; clone size: .; CDR3 DNA: TGTGCCTGGAGTGTTGGCACGAATTATGGCTACACCTTC; CDR3 protein: CAWSVGTNYGYTF
V gene: TRBV29-1; J gene: TRBJ2-6; D gene: .; clone size: .; CDR3 DNA: TGCAGCGCAGGTACGGGGGGCACCTCTGGGGCCAACGTCCTGACTTTC; CDR3 protein: CSAGTGGTSGANVLTF
V gene: TRBV2; J gene: TRBJ1-4; D gene: TRBD1; clone size: .; CDR3 DNA: TGTGCCAGCAGTGGACAGGGTGGGATACAACTGTTTTTT; CDR3 protein: CASSGQGGIQLFF
V gene: TRBV5-8; J gene: TRBJ2-3; D gene: TRBD2; clone size: .; CDR3 DNA: TGTGCCAGCAGCTCTCTAGCGGGAGTCACCACAGATACGCAGTATTTT; CDR3 protein: CASSSLAGVTTDTQYF
V gene: TRBV19; J gene: TRBJ1-5; D gene: .; clone size: .; CDR3 DNA: TGTGCCAGTAGGGCGGTGGGCAATCAGCCCCAGCATTTT; CDR3 protein: CASRAVGNQPQHF
V gene: TRBV7-2; J gene: TRBJ2-5; D gene: .; clone size: few; CDR3 DNA: TGTGCCAGCAGCCGCGGGACGGTAGAGACCCAGTACTTC; CDR3 protein: CASSRGTVETQYF
V gene: TRBV2; J gene: TRBJ1-2; D gene: .; clone size: .; CDR3 DNA: TGTGCCAGCAGTGACACCAACAGGCTCTATGGCTACACCTTC; CDR3 protein: CASSDTNRLYGYTF
V gene: TRBV11-2; J gene: TRBJ2-1; D gene: TRBD2; clone size: few; CDR3 DNA: TGTGCCAGCAGCGATTTAACTAGCGGGGGGCGGAATGAGCAGTTCTTC; CDR3 protein: CASSDLTSGGRNEQFF
V gene: TRBV21-1; J gene: TRBJ2-7; D gene: .; clone size: .; CDR3 DNA: TGTGCCAGCAGGAAAAGGAGGGTTTACGAGCAGTACTTC; CDR3 protein: CASRKRRVYEQYF
V gene: TRBV7-6; J gene: TRBJ1-1; D gene: .; clone size: .; CDR3 DNA: TGTGCCAGCAGCCCAAACCGGGGTTCCGTTATGACTGAAGCTTTCTTT; CDR3 protein: CASSPNRGSVMTEAFF
V gene: TRBV6-1; J gene: TRBJ2-7; D gene: .; clone size: .; CDR3 DNA: TGTGCCAGCAAGCTTGATTCCTACGAGCAGTACTTC; CDR3 protein: CASKLDSYEQYF
V gene: TRBV6-4; J gene: TRBJ2-1; D gene: .; clone size: few; CDR3 DNA: TGTGCCAGCAGTGACTCGGACAACAATGAGCAGTTCTTC; CDR3 protein: CASSDSDNNEQFF
V gene: TRBV19; J gene: TRBJ2-5; D gene: TRBD1; clone size: .; CDR3 DNA: TGTGCCAGTATGGGACAGGGGGCCGGAGAGACCCAGTACTTC; CDR3 protein: CASMGQGAGETQYF
V gene: TRBV6-4; J gene: TRBJ1-1; D gene: .; clone size: .; CDR3 DNA: TGTGCCAGCAGTGACAGGGCCGGGGCTGAAGCTTTCTTT; CDR3 protein: CASSDRAGAEAFF
V gene: TRBV5-6; J gene: TRBJ1-2; D gene: .; clone size: .; CDR3 DNA: TGTGCCAGCAGCTCCATTCTAGACTACTATGGCTACACCTTC; CDR3 protein: CASSSILDYYGYTF
V gene: TRBV14; J gene: TRBJ2-2; D gene: TRBD2; clone size: .; CDR3 DNA: TGTGCCAGCAGCCAACTAGCGGGAGTGTCTTCCGGGGAGCTGTTTTTT; CDR3 protein: CASSQLAGVSSGELFF
V gene: TRBV4-3; J gene: TRBJ2-7; D gene: .; clone size: .; CDR3 DNA: TGCGCCAGCAGCCAAGAGCGGCAGCCCCACTCCTACGAGCAGTACTTC; CDR3 protein: CASSQERQPHSYEQYF
V gene: TRBV18; J gene: TRBJ2-2; D gene: .; clone size: few; CDR3 DNA: TGTGCCAGCTCACCAGAGGCCGTAGGCGGGGAGCTGTTTTTT; CDR3 protein: CASSPEAVGGELFF
V gene: TRBV7-9; J gene: TRBJ2-3; D gene: TRBD2; clone size: few; CDR3 DNA: TGTGCCAGCAGCCCAACCCTAGCGGGAGAAACCGGTGGCACAGATACGCAGTATTTT; CDR3 protein: CASSPTLAGETGGTDTQYF
V gene: TRBV6-1; J gene: TRBJ1-6; D gene: .; clone size: .; CDR3 DNA: TGTGCCAGCAGTGAAGCCCGCCGGGGTAATTCACCCCTCCACTTT; CDR3 protein: CASSEARRGNSPLHF